The 20 T cell receptor beta chains below all came from one sample that was sequenced in a study of tumor and adjacent non-tumor tissue in lung cancer (dated 2018 in TCRdb). The receptor library was made with multiplex PCR. The instrument was an Illumina HiSeq 2500. TCRbeta libraries were built by three rounds of nested PCR using primers (Table S4), following protocols modified from ARM-PCR. TCRdb trimmed public reads at Q25 via fastp, called clones via MiXCR and kept in-frame beta chains. Every distinct CDR3 protein forms one entry, paired with its most common genes and DNA. In all, the sample holds roughly 120,000 distinct CDR3 sequences, and around 82% of those were seen once. About 22% of the sample belongs to the ten largest clones. Bulk unsorted tissue served as the source for RNA extraction, and RNA quality was assessed using a NanoDrop ND-1000 and an Agilent 2100. Sequencing input: lung tumor tissue. The source is a man between 65 and 80 years old with non-small cell lung cancer.

About this clonotype: One junction end disagrees with the germline gene, perhaps due to a read error. This sequence joins TRBV4-2 and TRBJ1-5, with 8 positions matching TRBD1. CDR1 LGHNA and CDR2 YNFKEQ come from the germline V gene. The CDR3 is 15 amino acids. The CDR3 spells CASSLQETGDQSQHF. CDR3 nucleotide sequence: TGTGCCAGCAGCCTTCAAGAGACAGGGGATCAGTCCCAACATTTT.

The J gene is TRBJ1-5, the V gene TRBV6-1, with D tentatively TRBD1 (5 bases). This CDR3 region has 15 residues. Germline V gene sequence: CDR1 MNHNS, CDR2 SASEGT. Trimming took 3 bases from V and 10 from J, leaving 19 bases between them. The CDR3 sequence is CASSDWGEWHPPQHF. Written as DNA, the CDR3 is TGTGCCAGCAGTGATTGGGGGGAATGGCATCCACCCCAGCATTTT.

Remarks on this clonotype: A much bigger clone sits one base away, suggesting this may be a read error. The chain recombines TRBV5-1 with TRBJ1-1; D is perhaps TRBD1 (5 bases). This CDR3 has 15 residues. CDR1 SGHRS and CDR2 YFSETQ come from the germline V gene. The CDR3 sequence: CASNLQGEGNTGAFF. The CDR3 region has the DNA TGCGCCAGCAATCTTCAAGGGGAGGGGAACACTGGAGCTTTCTTT.

In the case of this clonotype: At one end, the junction sequence differs from germline, possibly due to a read error. The chain has TRBV29-1 and TRBJ2-1; 8 bases line up with TRBD1. The CDR3 is 18 amino acids. Per the germline V gene, CDR1 is SQVTM and CDR2 is ANQGSEA. The CDR3 DNA reads TGCAGCGTTGAACTGCTTCAGGGACAGGCAAGTGGATACATTGAGCAGTTCTTC. The encoded protein is CSVELLQGQASGYIEQFF.

About this clonotype itself: The junction differs from germline at one of its ends, possibly a read error. The V call is TRBV5-6, the J call TRBJ2-5, with a possible D match to TRBD2 (6 bases). CDR1 and CDR2 (germline): SGHDT, YYEEEE. The CDR3 extends over 14 amino acids. Written as DNA, the CDR3 is TGTGCCATCAGCTGGGACTTCAGGGAAGAGACTCAATACTTC. Translated: CAISWDFREETQYF.

Note on this clonotype: A much larger clone differs from this one at a single base, so this may be a read error. J is TRBJ1-6 and V is TRBV14; D gene ambiguous. This CDR3 region has 15 residues. CDR1 is SGHDN and CDR2 is FVKESK in the germline V gene. CDR3 bases: TGTGCCAACAGCCCGGGCAGCTCCTATAATTCACCCCTCCACTTT. Translated: CANSPGSSYNSPLHF.

The J gene is TRBJ1-4, the V gene TRBV6-5, with no clear D. Germline V CDR1 and CDR2: MNHEY, SVGAGI. The CDR3 is made up of 14 amino acids. Trimming removed 9 bases from V and 9 bases from J, with 20 bases in between. The DNA of the CDR3 is TGTGCCAGTAGGCCCACAGAGCCCTATAAAAAACTGTTTTTT. It translates to CASRPTEPYKKLFF.

Concerning this clonotype: The CDR3 carries no conserved terminal phenylalanine or tryptophan, so it likely arises from a read error. The DNA is omitted, as the CDR3 cannot be located on it reliably, and the CDR3 follows TCRdb's listing. V is TRBV10-2 and J is TRBJ2-7; TRBD1 is the table's D call, not checked against the DNA. Germline assignment: CDR1 WSHSY and CDR2 SAAADI. The CDR3 totals 14 residues, both ends included. This CDR3 reads CASLSGTWYDEHYI.

This rearrangement joins TRBV29-1 to TRBJ2-5; 10 bases line up with TRBD1. With V trimmed by 8 bases and J by 7 bases, 10 bases remained unmatched. The CDR3 sequence is 13 residues long. Germline V gene data show CDR1 as SQVTM and CDR2 as ANQGSEA. The CDR3 nucleotides read TGCAGCATTGGGACAGGGGATTGGGGGACCCAGTACTTC. It codes for CSIGTGDWGTQYF.

This sequence joins TRBV4-2 and TRBJ2-7; TRBD2 agrees at 11 bases. Germline V gene sequence: CDR1 LGHNA, CDR2 YNFKEQ. Trimming removed 1 base from V and 6 bases from J; junction bases left unmatched: 8. This CDR3 comprises 16 residues. CDR3 sequence reads: CASSQGTSGSVCEQYF. DNA of the CDR3: TGTGCCAGCAGCCAAGGCACTAGCGGGAGCGTGTGCGAGCAGTACTTC.

On this clonotype itself: One base away lies a much larger clone, so this may be a sequencing read error. In nucleotides, the CDR3 is TGCAGTGCAATGACTAGCGGGAGAATTAATGAGCTGTTCTTC. Translating gives CSAMTSGRINELFF. The chain employs TRBV20-1 and TRBJ2-1; 12 nucleotides align to TRBD2. The CDR3 has 14 amino acids. The V gene's germline CDR1 is DFQATT and CDR2 SNEGSKA (reference sequence).

With respect to this clonotype: Likely a read error: the CDR3 ends without its conserved phenylalanine or tryptophan. No DNA is shown, since the ends of the CDR3 on it are uncertain; the CDR3 is the one TCRdb lists. The gene calls are TRBV29-1 and TRBJ2-7; the table's D gene call, TRBD2, was not cross checked with the DNA. The CDR3 region is 14 residues in length, termini included. Germline loops: CDR1 SQVTM, CDR2 ANQGSEA. CDR3 in amino acids: CSVSGMAGGGLQYL.

Concerning this clonotype: One end of the junction varies from germline; a read error may be responsible. The V and J genes are TRBV10-3 and TRBJ1-1; tentatively, D is TRBD1 (6 bases). Germline loops: CDR1 ENHRY, CDR2 SYGVKD. The CDR3 extends over 15 amino acids. CDR3 sequence reads: CAISEPQGQVTEALF. The CDR3 DNA follows: TGTGCCATCAGTGAACCTCAGGGGCAGGTTACTGAAGCTTTATTT.

This chain links TRBV12-5 with TRBJ1-5; no reliable D call. The ends were cut back, 4 bases at V and 5 bases at J, with 9 bases in the middle. This CDR3 contains 13 residues. Germline CDR1 LGHNT, CDR2 FRNRAP. The chain's CDR3 is CASGSYRDQPQHF. The CDR3 coding sequence is TGTGCTAGTGGTTCTTACAGAGATCAGCCCCAGCATTTT. Based on the CDR3 plus reference TRBV12-5 and TRBJ1-5, the full variable domain is DARVTQTPRHKVTEMGQEVTMRCQPILGHNTVFWYRQTMMQGLELLAYFRNRAPLDDSGMPKDRFSAEMPDATLATLKIQPSEPRDSAVYFCASGSYRDQPQHFGDGTRLSIL.

In regard to this clonotype: A much larger clone differs by one base, so this may be a read error. The chain links TRBV28 to TRBJ2-3, with D possibly TRBD1 on 6 matching bases. The V end was cut by 5 bases, the J end by 0 bases, with 15 bases between. Germline-derived CDR1 and CDR2 are MDHEN and SYDVKM. The CDR3 runs to 16 residues. CDR3 loop: CASSRIGGYSTDTQYF. CDR3 nucleotides: TGTGCCAGCAGTCGAATAGGGGGATATAGCACAGATACGCAGTATTTT.

To note about this clonotype: A much larger clone differs from this one at a single base, so this may be a read error. J is TRBJ2-3 and V is TRBV5-4; 8 bases align to TRBD1. The length of the CDR3 is 18 residues. In germline, CDR1 is SGHNT, CDR2 YYREEE (reference sequence). CDR3 nucleotide sequence: TGTGCCAGCAGCTCGGGGACAGGTCCCCAGGTTCGCACATATACGCAGTATTTT. It translates to CASSSGTGPQVRTYTQYF.

Only one count was recorded for this clonotype. This chain joins TRBV12-3 or TRBV12-4 and TRBJ2-3, with D possibly matching TRBD1 (5 bases). V lost 8 bases and J 6 bases, leaving 15 bases between the germline ends. The CDR3 extends over 13 amino acids. The CDR3 region is CASQGTIGDTQYF. CDR3 DNA: TGTGCCAGCCAGGGAACCATTGGGGATACGCAGTATTTT.

The rearrangement joins TRBV11-3 to TRBJ2-1; D is perhaps TRBD2 (5 bases). This CDR3 comprises 17 residues. Deletions cut 1 base from V and 7 bases from J, with 20 bases between. CDR1 is SGHNT and CDR2 is YENEEA in the germline V gene. CDR3 DNA sequence: TGTGCCAGCAGCTTAGGCATCTTAGTGGGAGATAGAAATGAGCAGTTCTTC. As protein: CASSLGILVGDRNEQFF. Complete variable domain (other parts from reference TRBV11-3 and TRBJ2-1): EAGVVQSPRYKIIEKKQPVAFWCNPISGHNTLYWYLQNLGQGPELLIRYENEEAVDDSQLPKDRFSAERLKGVDSTLKIQPAELGDSAVYLCASSLGILVGDRNEQFFGPGTRLTVL.

The chain joins TRBV20-1 to TRBJ2-1, with TRBD2 as a possible D gene (6 bases). The length of the CDR3 is 13 residues. V was trimmed by 3 bases and J by 8 bases, leaving 14 bases between them. Germline V lookup: CDR1 DFQATT, CDR2 SNEGSKA (reference sequence). The CDR3 DNA sequence: TGCAGTGCTAGTCGGGTAGGGGAGGATGAGCAGTTCTTC. It encodes CSASRVGEDEQFF.

To note about this clonotype: Because the CDR3 is missing its conserved closing phenylalanine or tryptophan, this is likely a read error. For the CDR3, the DNA is TGTGCCAGCAATAGGGTAAAAGAATCACCCCTCCACCTT. This codes for CASNRVKESPLHL. The chain couples TRBV2 to TRBJ1-6; D is undetermined. Between the trimmed V and J ends, which lost 7 bases and 10 bases, there was a span of 14 bases. The CDR3 consists of 13 residues. Germline loops: CDR1 SNHLY, CDR2 FYNNEI.